This T cell receptor beta chain originates from a study of vaccination and CD4 T cells after COVID-19. Study-wide background: Typically, post-vaccine samples were obtained a median approximately 70 days after dose two, within a range of 14 to 241.

As to this clonotype: What it recognizes is unknown.

The Oncomine TCR Beta short-read assay was what sequenced the DNA obtained from cultured CD4+ T cells. Each CDR3 protein gets one entry after TCRdb re-called the PCR reads with MiXCR. The table lists over 20,000 distinct CDR3 sequences, 40% to 50% of them singletons. Treatment given: approximately nine-day PBMC culture with coronavirus spike peptide pools or control peptides (ViraFEST assay). ViraFEST used peptide pools to expand antigen-specific T cells before TCR sequencing. Each well received approximately 1.8 million PBMCs, cultured with roughly 9.9 IU/ml IL-2 and about 11 ug/ml peptide pools. The CDR3 loop spans 13 amino acids. The germline V gene encodes CDR1 KGHSH and CDR2 LQKENI. Trimming pared 6 bases from V and 2 bases from J, leaving 10 bases between.

The TCR originated in a human donor who had recovered from COVID-19. Material: CD4+ T cells from blood, cultured in vitro. The chain combines TRBV18 with TRBJ1-1; D unclear. The CDR3 nucleotides read TGTGCCAGCTCGGAGCGACCTAACACTGAAGCTTTCTTT. This encodes CASSERPNTEAFF. The entire variable domain, with the rest obtained from reference TRBV18 and TRBJ1-1, is as follows: NAGVMQNPRHLVRRRGQEARLRCSPMKGHSHVYWYRQLPEEGLKFMVYLQKENIIDESGMPKERFSAEFPKEGPSILRIQQVVRGDSAAYFCASSERPNTEAFFGQGTRLTVV.